These 11 T cell receptor beta chains were all obtained from the same sample, sequenced in a study of OX40 agonist ivuxolimab in advanced cancers. Clones were sequenced by immunoSEQ multiplex PCR, and TCRdb holds only the in-frame ones, with some missing. This table holds fewer than 11,000 clones, about 90% found once. The source was CD4+ or CD8+ T cells sorted from blood, collected in a trial of the OX40 agonist ivuxolimab. Source of these receptors: an adult with an advanced solid tumor such as melanoma, head and neck, liver or kidney cancer.

The chain couples TRBV5-6 to TRBJ2-7, with 8 bases fitting TRBD1. The germline CDR1 and CDR2 sequences are SGHDT and YYEEEE. Trimming at V came to 0 bases and at J to 1 base, leaving 12 bases not matched to a gene. CDR3 length equals 18 residues. CDR3 sequence reads: CASSLEGPLGQGSYEQYF. Written as DNA, the CDR3 is TGTGCCAGCAGCTTGGAAGGCCCGTTAGGACAGGGATCCTACGAGCAGTACTTC.

The V gene is TRBV7-9, the J gene TRBJ2-7, with TRBD2 as a possible D gene (6 bases). Trimming removed 0 bases at V and 6 bases at J, with 6 bases between. The CDR3 has 12 amino acids. Per the germline V gene, CDR1 is SEHNR and CDR2 is FQNEAQ (reference sequence). The CDR3 DNA is TGTGCCAGCAGCTTAGCGGGGGGCGAGCAGTACTTC. Its protein product is CASSLAGGEQYF.

V is TRBV25-1 and J is TRBJ2-1, with 7 bases aligning to TRBD2. This CDR3 has 15 residues. CDR1 is MGHDK and CDR2 is SYGVNS in the germline V gene. V gave up 8 bases and J gave up 8 bases; unmatched junction bases: 15. The DNA of the CDR3 is TGTGCCAGCTTCTCTCCCGCGGGACTACAGGATGAGCAGTTCTTC. This sequence encodes CASFSPAGLQDEQFF.

This clone was counted between two and nine times. This sequence joins TRBV6-5 and TRBJ2-1, with D possibly matching TRBD2 (6 bases). The CDR3 is 15 amino acids. From germline, CDR1 is MNHEY and CDR2 SVGAGI. Trimming shortened V by 2 bases and J by 0 bases, and 8 bases separated the two germline ends. The CDR3 spells CASSYRGSSYNEQFF. The CDR3 region has the DNA TGTGCCAGCAGTTACCGGGGGAGCTCCTACAATGAGCAGTTCTTC.

This chain connects TRBV27 to TRBJ1-4, with D perhaps matching TRBD1 (5 bases). This CDR3 spans 13 amino acids. CDR1 is MNHEY and CDR2 is SMNVEV in the germline V gene (reference sequence). V lost 7 bases and J 7 bases, leaving 13 bases between the germline ends. The CDR3 region is CASKGLTTEKLFF. The CDR3 DNA is TGTGCCAGCAAGGGACTGACAACTGAAAAACTGTTTTTT. The variable domain in full, with the rest retrieved from reference TRBV27 and TRBJ1-4, is EAQVTQNPRYLITVTGKKLTVTCSQNMNHEYMSWYRQDPGLGLRQIYYSMNVEVTDKGDVPEGYKVSRKEKRNFPLILESPSPNQTSLYFCASKGLTTEKLFFGSGTQLSVL.

This clone was observed a few times. The chain combines TRBV19 with TRBJ1-1; unclear D gene. Per the germline V gene, CDR1 is LNHDA and CDR2 is SQIVND (reference sequence). The V end lost 6 bases, the J end lost 1 base, and 9 bases lay between the germline ends. The CDR3 extends over 13 amino acids. The CDR3 nucleotides read TGTGCCAGTAGCCCGACACGGAACACTGAAGCTTTCTTT. It yields the protein CASSPTRNTEAFF.

This chain connects TRBV10-2 to TRBJ2-3; 10 bases fit TRBD2. The V gene's germline CDR1 is WSHSY and CDR2 SAAADI. V shed 0 bases and J 3 bases; nucleotides not matched to a gene: 3. This CDR3 comprises 16 residues. CDR3 bases: TGCGCCAGCAGTGAGTCTAGCGGGGGGATAACAGATACGCAGTATTTT. Translating gives CASSESSGGITDTQYF.

V and J are TRBV7-9 and TRBJ2-3; D is undetermined. Per the germline V gene, CDR1 is SEHNR and CDR2 is FQNEAQ (reference sequence). V was cut by 4 bases and J by 4 bases, with 12 bases left in between. The CDR3 has 14 amino acids. CDR3 in amino acids: CASSSGPESDTQYF. The CDR3 DNA reads TGTGCCAGCAGCTCCGGACCGGAGTCAGATACGCAGTATTTT.

This clone appeared once. The rearrangement uses TRBV28 and TRBJ2-7; D remains ambiguous. Germline assignment: CDR1 MDHEN and CDR2 SYDVKM. V lost 3 bases, J lost 3 bases, and 6 bases lay in between. This CDR3 has 12 amino acids. The CDR3 DNA reads as TGTGCCAGCAGTTTTTCGGTCTACGAGCAGTACTTC. Its translation: CASSFSVYEQYF.

This clone was picked up one time. J is TRBJ2-7 and V is TRBV5-4, with D unresolved. The germline gives CDR1 SGHNT, CDR2 YYREEE (reference sequence). The ends were cut back, 4 bases at V and 6 bases at J, with 14 bases in the middle. The CDR3 is 13 amino acids. The DNA for the CDR3 is TGTGCCAGCAGCCGACTCACAGAATCCGAGCAGTACTTC. Its translation: CASSRLTESEQYF.

This chain uses TRBV6-4 with TRBJ1-5, with D perhaps TRBD1 (5 bases). Germline assignment: CDR1 MRHNA and CDR2 SNTAGT. Trimming shortened V by 6 bases and J by 4 bases, and 10 bases separated the two germline ends. This CDR3 comprises 13 residues. The CDR3 bases are TGTGCCAGCAGCCTAAGACAGAATCAGCCCCAGCATTTT. As protein: CASSLRQNQPQHF.